What follows is one T cell receptor (beta chain) and its context. Method: immunoSEQ multiplex PCR; TCRdb's copy keeps in-frame clones and lacks some. The profile shows hundreds of thousands of clones, roughly nine tenths of them singletons. This specimen belongs to a study of blood T cell repertoires in COVID-19. The overall study: PBMCs, B-cell-depleted T cells, or T cells were the source of the cDNA or gDNA that made up the material.

The specimen sequenced was peripheral blood. This receptor was obtained from a woman in her twenties or thirties with COVID-19, enrolled during active disease.

CDR3 bases: TGTGCCAGCAGTCAGAGGGACAGGGGGCGTTTTAAGGATACGCAGTATTTT. Its translation: CASSQRDRGRFKDTQYF. This chain uses TRBV7-9 with TRBJ2-3; 12 bases fit TRBD1. The CDR3 is 17 amino acids. Trimming removed 6 bases from V and 6 bases from J; junction bases left unmatched: 13. Germline-derived CDR1 and CDR2 are SEHNR and FQNEAQ (reference sequence).